This T cell receptor beta chain was recorded in a study of shared clonotypes between healthy human individuals. Splitting of each subset's genomic DNA was done evenly across several immunoSEQ plates. The table came from immunoSEQ multiplex PCR; TCRdb's copy has only in-frame clones and leaves some out. Here the sample spans 2 million to 2.5 million clones, more than 85% being singletons. General study points: Although depth was large, rarefaction showed that sequencing of the sorted subsets was incomplete.

In germline, CDR1 is LNHDA, CDR2 SQIVND (reference sequence). There are 14 residues in the CDR3. V lost 1 base to trimming and J lost 5 bases, with 11 bases between them. Researchers partitioned CD4+ cells into CD45RA+ naive and CD45RA-negative memory subsets. On this clone itself: The antigen is not known.

The J gene is TRBJ1-2, the V gene TRBV19, with a weak D call TRBD1 (6 bases). The source is a young man in good health. Some clones in this sample may be carry-over from other donors' samples. The specimen sequenced was naive CD4+ T cells from PBMCs. The subset denotes: CD45RA+ positively selected. CDR3 DNA: TGTGCCAGTAGTATAGCGGACAGCGTTTATGGCTACACCTTC. Its protein is CASSIADSVYGYTF.